These 14 T cell receptor beta chains came from one sample sequenced in a study of Graves' ophthalmopathy and Graves' hyperthyroidism (dated 2018 in TCRdb). Sequencing used an Illumina HiSeq 2000. For repertoire sequencing, the TCR beta CDR3 regions were amplified from RNA transcripts. The first round was an RT-PCR using HTBI primers with the Qiagen OneStep RT-PCR kit, and this first round was followed by a second-round multiplex PCR, then size selection and purification. TCRdb reprocessing: public reads trimmed at Q25 with fastp, clones called with MiXCR, in-frame beta chains kept. Here each entry gathers all rows of one CDR3 protein and keeps the most common genes and DNA. This sample lists more than 1,000,000 distinct CDR3 sequences; roughly 35% were detected once. Over 8.5% of the sample is taken by the ten largest. Material: peripheral blood or thyroid tissue (not recorded which). These TCRs come from an adult man with Graves' hyperthyroidism.

The rearrangement joins TRBV10-3 to TRBJ1-5; tentatively, D is TRBD1 (5 bases). The germline V gene encodes CDR1 ENHRY and CDR2 SYGVKD. Trimming removed 10 bases at V and 5 bases at J, with 18 bases between. The CDR3 has 14 residues. CDR3 region: CATLQRGGDQPQHF. CDR3 nucleotide sequence: TGTGCCACCCTACAGCGGGGGGGTGATCAGCCCCAGCATTTT.

This clonotype came up once. The rearrangement links TRBV10-3 to TRBJ1-1; D is unclear. The CDR3 has 15 residues. Per germline, CDR1 ENHRY and CDR2 SYGVKD. V was trimmed by 3 bases and J by 5 bases, leaving 16 bases between them. The CDR3 is CAISEGREGGTEAFF. The CDR3 DNA reads TGTGCCATCAGTGAAGGACGGGAGGGAGGTACTGAAGCTTTCTTT.

This clonotype showed up many times. V usage is TRBV7-2 and J usage is TRBJ1-4; no clear D. V was clipped by 4 bases and J by 6 bases, with 18 bases between them. CDR1 and CDR2 (germline): SGHTA, FQGNSA. The CDR3 has 16 residues. CDR3 DNA sequence: TGTGCCAGCAGCTCCCTGCCGAGGGTGGCGGATGAAAAACTGTTTTTT. This codes for CASSSLPRVADEKLFF.

For this clonotype: A junction end diverges from the germline sequence, so it may reflect a read error. The chain is built from TRBV11-3 and TRBJ1-6; a weak D match, TRBD1 (5 bases). The germline V gene has CDR1 SGHNT and CDR2 YENEEA. The CDR3 loop spans 14 amino acids. In DNA form, the CDR3 reads TGTGCCAGCAGCTCTGGGGCCTACAATTCACCCCCCCACTTT. It translates to CASSSGAYNSPPHF.

A remark on this clonotype: Just one base apart from a much larger clone, this may be a read error. V gene TRBV5-5 combines with J gene TRBJ2-2, with D possibly TRBD1 on 6 matching bases. The germline CDR1 and CDR2 sequences are SGHKS and YYEKEE (reference sequence). The CDR3 runs 15 residues. V dropped 4 bases and J dropped 1 base, with 11 bases sitting between them. The CDR3 nucleotides read TGTGCCAGCAGCAAAGAGACAGGGAACACCGGGGAGCTGTTTTTT. This sequence encodes CASSKETGNTGELFF.

V usage is TRBV5-4 and J usage is TRBJ1-5; 7 nucleotides agree with TRBD1. Per germline, CDR1 SGHNT and CDR2 YYREEE (reference sequence). V shed 5 bases and J 14 bases; nucleotides not matched to a gene: 13. The CDR3 extends over 13 amino acids. CDR3 DNA sequence: TGTGCCAGCAGTTTAACCCGGGACAGTGGCGAGCATTTT. It is translated as CASSLTRDSGEHF.

This clonotype was detected ten times or more. This sequence joins TRBV20-1 and TRBJ2-6, with 7 bases matching TRBD2. The germline V gene encodes CDR1 DFQATT and CDR2 SNEGSKA (reference sequence). The length of the CDR3 is 17 residues. V lost 3 bases and J lost 2; bases outside the gene matches: 10. CDR3 loop: CSARRFKAGAGANVLTF. CDR3 nucleotides: TGCAGTGCTAGGAGGTTCAAGGCGGGGGCTGGGGCCAACGTCCTGACTTTC.

The chain employs TRBV10-3 and TRBJ2-1; 7 bases match TRBD1. The V gene's germline CDR1 is ENHRY and CDR2 SYGVKD. The junction had 13 bases not matched to a gene; V was cut back by 8 bases and J by 6 bases. This CDR3 is 15 amino acids long. CDR3 nucleotide sequence: TGTGCCATCGAAGGGGTGAGGGGGCAAGGCAATGAGCAGTTCTTC. Residues: CAIEGVRGQGNEQFF.

This clonotype appeared many times. The rearrangement links TRBV15 to TRBJ1-5; D gene uncertain. The CDR3 length is 14 residues. V was shortened by 0 bases and J by 1 base, with 4 bases between the two germline ends. The V gene's germline CDR1 is LNHNV and CDR2 YYDKDF (reference sequence). The CDR3 spells CATSRDWSNQPQHF. For the CDR3, the DNA is TGTGCCACCAGCAGAGATTGGAGCAATCAGCCCCAGCATTTT.

Points on this clonotype: An end of the junction differs from the germline gene, which may be a read error. The gene calls are TRBV10-3 and TRBJ1-2; D gene unclear. Germline V gene data show CDR1 as ENHRY and CDR2 as SYGVKD. The CDR3 contains 12 residues. The CDR3 DNA reads TGTGCCACCAGTGGTGGCAGACATGGCTACACCTTC. Residues: CATSGGRHGYTF.

This clonotype was seen many times. J is TRBJ2-5 and V is TRBV10-3; tentatively, D is TRBD1 or TRBD2 (5 bases each). In germline, CDR1 is ENHRY, CDR2 SYGVKD. V shed 5 bases and J shed 5 bases, with 12 bases lying between them. CDR3 length equals 13 residues. CDR3 in DNA: TGTGCCATCAGTAAAGAGGGGCCGGAGACCCAGTACTTC. Translating it yields CAISKEGPETQYF.

In its sample, this clonotype was seen once. This chain connects TRBV27 to TRBJ1-1, with TRBD1 matching over 7 bases. V lost 6 bases to trimming and J lost 1 base; unmatched junction nucleotides: 14. CDR1 MNHEY and CDR2 SMNVEV come from the germline V gene (reference sequence). The CDR3 loop spans 17 amino acids. The chain's CDR3 is CASSSIRGSLSNTEAFF. The CDR3 DNA reads as TGTGCCAGCAGCTCAATCAGGGGGTCGCTGTCGAACACTGAAGCTTTCTTT.

This clonotype was picked up many times. The V and J genes are TRBV2 and TRBJ1-2, with no clear D. Germline V CDR1 and CDR2: SNHLY, FYNNEI. The CDR3 runs 14 residues. V lost 2 bases and J lost 3, with 10 bases in between. In DNA, the CDR3 is TGTGCCAGCAGTGAATACGGTCCTGACTATGGCTACACCTTC. Amino acids: CASSEYGPDYGYTF.

This clonotype was seen many times. The chain has TRBV19 and TRBJ1-4, with D possibly TRBD1 on 6 matching bases. CDR1 and CDR2 (germline): LNHDA, SQIVND (reference sequence). This CDR3 region has 17 residues. V shed 2 bases and J shed 3 bases, with 16 bases lying between them. The CDR3 loop reads CASSIRGGANPNEKLFF. CDR3 nucleotides: TGTGCCAGTAGTATACGCGGGGGCGCGAATCCTAATGAAAAACTGTTTTTT.